The sequence of this TCR beta chain was determined in a study of long-term antiretroviral therapy in people with HIV (dated by TCRdb to between 2021 and 2024). With regard to the full study: The earliest samples were collected approximately a decade before the 2015 WHO recommendation for immediate ART, a period when ART was typically delayed until CD4 counts fell. From a few dozen adults with confirmed HIV infection, the cohort provided over 150 cryopreserved PBMC samples, gathered serially across a mean of around 6 years (range 1-12). No cross-contamination during QIAcube processing was shown when test extractions of a monoclonal T-cell line were performed alongside roughly 30 polyclonal samples. Among the 25 to 30 participants with HIV, around ten were female. Whether ART initiation and durable HIV suppression were associated with changes in peripheral blood TRB repertoire composition and diversity was tested in a retrospective serial study. The paper's findings and limits, for the study overall: Because pre-ART samples had limited cell numbers, profiling was done on unsorted PBMC rather than on sorted CD4+ and CD8+ T cells. At every time point, the repertoire was dominated by expanded TRB clones first identified before ART initiation, although this dominance fluctuated and, in many PLHIV, declined after ART. Inferences about post-ART repertoire changes were limited because no data were available on ART adherence, viral resistance or therapy changes. A significant increase in TRB diversity was found to be associated with ART initiation, although TRB diversity was observed to remain significantly below that of transplant donor controls even after long-term ART. Since PBMC availability was limited, sequencing covered only the TCR beta chain, with no alpha chain pairing. Narrower CDR3 length ranges were observed in HIV repertoires than in controls, and an antigen-experienced repertoire with only a slight naive shift after ART was suggested by the network structure. Samples dated from about 2004 to 2018, and the ART regimens used may be less effective than current ones.

Looking up the germline V gene yields CDR1 SGHDN and CDR2 FVKESK. The CDR3, cysteine through phenylalanine, is 17 amino acids long. The CDR3 DNA has 51 bases and is translated from base 1. V and J are truncated by 0 bases and 9 bases respectively, leaving an intervening sequence of 21 bases. The immunoSEQ hsTCRB v3.0 assay was used at survey level resolution to sequence the TRB variable region. TRB sequencing targeted a depth of about 35,000-55,000 T-cell genomes per sample. Pooled TRB libraries were sequenced on an Illumina MiSeq with a v3 150-cycle kit. As for the original processing: Repertoire analysis was run in R within a reproducible Nextflow workflow that covered QC, data transformation and analysis. Custom analyses were implemented in LymphoSeq2, an R package for AIRR-Seq data exploration. Several samples that yielded fewer than 5000 total TRB sequences were excluded, so that approximately 200 HIV repertoires were analyzed. Among the 180 to 200 HIV repertoires that were kept, 59 were collected before ART initiation and over 120 were collected after ART initiation. Each repertoire was downsampled to 5000 TRB nucleotide sequences, and summary statistics were averaged across 100 downsampling iterations. The analysis kept only TRB sequences whose CDR3 regions were at least seven amino acids long. Two measures captured diversity: a Shannon entropy-derived clonality score and the Gini coefficient. In the repertoire networks, any two of the top 5000 CDR3 amino acid sequences were linked whenever the two sequences differed by an edit distance of one. For TRB CDR3 amino acid sequences, antigen specificity groups and MHC restriction were predicted with GLIPH2. To flag known CMV, EBV, HIV or tissue antigen associations, CDR3 amino acid sequences were matched against VDJdb and McPAS-TCR. Pre-ART, post-ART and control groups were compared with Wilcoxon signed-rank tests and Holm-Bonferroni correction. TCRdb obtained this table from immuneACCESS and retained in-frame rearrangements with V and J assigned. These tables miss some clones; where compared with another copy, unresolved V genes account for less than half of the shortfall, and the remainder is unexplained. Clone size and V and J calls were adopted from that table, with D and trimming inferred from the DNA. The sample contains approximately 12,000 clones, 70% to 80% of them found a single time. The ten largest account for 13% of the sample.

Participants were included only if at least one PBMC sample before ART initiation and at least two post-ART samples were available. Every participant with HIV received treatment in the United States of America. Before DNA extraction, cryopreserved samples of about 0.9-11 million PBMC were thawed and then washed. At the time of the earliest PBMC sample for each participant with HIV, ages ranged from about 20 to 54 years. PBMC samples from each participant spanned 1-4 timepoints before ART initiation and 2-8 timepoints after ART initiation, with a median of 7 samples. Serial HIV viral load, CD4+ T-cell count, ART history and demographic data were obtained for every participant. Genomic DNA was extracted from unsorted PBMC with a Qiagen kit on a QIAcube, processed in batches of 12 samples. This clone was seen just once. Its antigen is not yet known. No quality values exist for individual bases; no much larger clone is one base distant.

This receptor chain uses TRBV14 and TRBJ2-1, with the D segment possibly TRBD1 or TRBD2, each aligning over 7 bases. The sample was unsorted PBMCs, taken almost 3.2 years before starting antiretroviral therapy. This receptor was obtained from a man aged 35-49 years with HIV. The CDR3 reads as follows: CASSQDRDYVSGGEQFF. The DNA sequence follows: TGTGCCAGCAGCCAAGATAGGGACTATGTCTCAGGGGGTGAGCAGTTCTTC.